What follows describes a single T cell receptor (beta chain). The target of this receptor is not known. Base-call qualities are not available, and no considerably larger clone is one nucleotide away. This entry is derived from a study of ipilimumab plus nivolumab after autologous stem cell transplantation (dated by TCRdb to the early 2020s). Context from the whole study: The median number of doses received by trial patients was four or five for ipilimumab and fewer than 10 for nivolumab. The intent-to-treat population of the trial consisted of some 40 patients. Patients in the trial were undergoing autologous transplant and had high-risk diffuse large B cell lymphoma, mature T cell lymphoma, or multiple myeloma. Both primary refractory and relapsed disease were represented in the DLBCL cohort, where 18-month progression-free survival was approximately 87% and 28%, respectively. Points the paper makes about the study in general: The authors stated that profiles of the T cell receptor repertoire, regulatory T cell phenotype and gut microbiota provided a biologic rationale for studying this approach further. The authors concluded that, as post-transplant consolidation, combined checkpoint inhibition appeared tolerable.

The library was generated by the immunoSEQ multiplex PCR assay. Imported from immuneACCESS, the table was reduced by TCRdb to in-frame sequences with V and J called. These copies leave out some clones; in studies compared against another copy, an unresolved V gene accounts for under half, and the cause of the remainder is not known. Here the sample has more than 20,000 clones; just over 75% occur a single time. The ten biggest clones cover around 18% of the sample. Inclusive of the bounding cysteine and phenylalanine, the CDR3 is 13 residues long. Left in the record is the CDR3 DNA by itself, 39 bases read in frame from the first base. The germline V gene gives CDR1 as SNHLY and CDR2 as FYNNEI. The germline ends are 8 bases apart after V is trimmed by 3 bases and J by 3 bases. Checkpoint therapy was initiated 14 to 28 days after autologous transplant, and ipilimumab was administered at 1 mg/kg intravenously on day 1 of selected weeks. Nivolumab was administered at 3 mg/kg intravenously on day 1 of weeks 1, 4, 7, 10, and every two weeks through week 26. This was a Phase Ib clinical trial that tested ipilimumab plus nivolumab, given as combined checkpoint inhibition, for consolidation following autologous stem cell transplantation.

The V gene is TRBV2 and the J gene is TRBJ1-1, and the D gene may be TRBD1, 5 bases matching. The sequences come from PBMCs, collected in a trial of ipilimumab plus nivolumab as post-transplant consolidation. The clonotype comes from a male donor with diffuse large B-cell lymphoma. The CDR3 protein: CASSERRDTEAFF. The bases are TGTGCCAGCAGTGAGCGCAGGGACACTGAAGCTTTCTTT.